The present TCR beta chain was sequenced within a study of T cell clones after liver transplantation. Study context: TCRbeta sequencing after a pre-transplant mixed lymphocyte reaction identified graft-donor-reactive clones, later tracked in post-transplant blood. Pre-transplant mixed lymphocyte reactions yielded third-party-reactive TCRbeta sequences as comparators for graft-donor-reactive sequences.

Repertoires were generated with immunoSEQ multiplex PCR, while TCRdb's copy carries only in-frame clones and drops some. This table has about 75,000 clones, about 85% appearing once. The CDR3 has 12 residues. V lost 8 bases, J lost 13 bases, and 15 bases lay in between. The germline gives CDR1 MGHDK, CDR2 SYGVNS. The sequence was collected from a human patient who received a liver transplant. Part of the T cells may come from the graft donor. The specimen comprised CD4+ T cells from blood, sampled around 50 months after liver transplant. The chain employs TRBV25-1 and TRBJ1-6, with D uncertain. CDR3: CASAAESQPLHF. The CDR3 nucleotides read TGTGCCAGCGCCGCGGAGTCCCAGCCCCTCCACTTT.